The 31 T cell receptor beta chains reported below all come from one sample, sequenced in a study of blood T cell repertoires in COVID-19. Some clones are missing from TCRdb's copy, which holds only in-frame ones; the method was immunoSEQ multiplex PCR. In the table there are under 300,000 clones, about nine tenths of which are singletons. What was sequenced was PBMCs or T cells enriched from blood (not recorded which). The receptor set was obtained from a human donor in a cohort exposed to, infected with or recovered from COVID-19 (not recorded which). The donor label of this sample is uncertain.

The gene calls are TRBV19 and TRBJ1-2; no clear D. The CDR3 has 14 residues. Between the trimmed V and J ends, which lost 5 bases and 0 bases, there was a span of 10 bases. Looked up from germline, CDR1 is LNHDA and CDR2 is SQIVND (reference sequence). CDR3 bases: TGTGCCAGTAGTTTGCAGGCCTCTAACTATGGCTACACCTTC. It yields the protein CASSLQASNYGYTF. The whole variable domain, filled in from reference TRBV19 and TRBJ1-2, reads DGGITQSPKYLFRKEGQNVTLSCEQNLNHDAMYWYRQDPGQGLRLIYYSQIVNDFQKGDIAEGYSVSREKKESFPLTVTSAQKNPTAFYLCASSLQASNYGYTFGSGTRLTVV.

The chain links TRBV19 to TRBJ2-7; the match to TRBD2 covers 10 bases. The CDR3 is 15 amino acids. V was pared by 4 bases and J by 3 bases, with 6 bases of the junction left unmatched. Per the germline V gene, CDR1 is LNHDA and CDR2 is SQIVND (reference sequence). The CDR3 bases are TGTGCCAGTAGTACACCGGGACTAGCGAGCTACGAGCAGTACTTC. Amino acids: CASSTPGLASYEQYF.

The V gene is TRBV18, the J gene TRBJ1-1; tentative D call: TRBD1 (6 bases). CDR1 is KGHSH and CDR2 is LQKENI in the germline V gene. Trimming removed 0 bases from V and 7 bases from J, with 15 bases in between. The CDR3 is 15 residues long. The CDR3 spells CASSPPVTQGIEAFF. CDR3 bases: TGTGCCAGCTCACCACCCGTGACACAGGGTATTGAAGCTTTCTTT.

The chain links TRBV6-5 to TRBJ2-1, with 7 bases fitting TRBD1. With 6 bases clipped from V and 0 bases from J, the junction kept 5 bases outside the gene matches. The CDR3 covers 15 residues. CDR1 and CDR2 (germline): MNHEY, SVGAGI. CDR3 residues: CASSHTGDSYNEQFF. As DNA, the CDR3 is TGTGCCAGCAGCCATACAGGGGACTCCTACAATGAGCAGTTCTTC.

The chain links TRBV27 to TRBJ1-5, with no clear D. The V gene's germline CDR1 is MNHEY and CDR2 SMNVEV (reference sequence). This CDR3 is 15 amino acids long. V was pared by 5 bases and J by 2 bases, with 13 bases between. In DNA form, the CDR3 reads TGTGCCAGCAGTCCGCGAGTCTCGGGCAATCAGCCCCAGCATTTT. Protein product: CASSPRVSGNQPQHF.

The chain links TRBV18 to TRBJ2-7; TRBD1 aligns across 8 bases. This CDR3 contains 13 residues. The J segment lost 2 bases and the V segment lost 6 bases, leaving 3 bases of the junction unmatched. The germline gives CDR1 KGHSH, CDR2 LQKENI. CDR3 amino acids: CASSRDRTYEQYF. Here the CDR3 DNA reads TGTGCCAGCTCCAGGGACAGGACCTACGAGCAGTACTTC.

This chain connects TRBV4-2 to TRBJ1-2; D call uncertain. The V and J ends lost 3 bases and 8 bases respectively, with 7 bases between them. The CDR3 has 11 amino acids. Germline CDR1 is LGHNA and CDR2 is YNFKEQ. CDR3 nucleotides: TGTGCCAGCAGCCACGGGTTAGGCTACACCTTC. It yields the protein CASSHGLGYTF.

This clone was observed a handful of times. V and J are TRBV5-1 and TRBJ1-2; possible D gene TRBD1, 5 bases. Germline CDR1 and CDR2: SGHRS and YFSETQ. The V end was cut by 4 bases, the J end by 6 bases, with 16 bases between. The CDR3 consists of 14 residues. The DNA for the CDR3 is TGCGCCAGCAGCGTAACCTCCTCAGGGAATGGCTACACCTTC. It translates to CASSVTSSGNGYTF.

The chain employs TRBV12-3 or TRBV12-4 and TRBJ1-5; D gene unclear. The CDR3 spans 10 residues. The CDR3 nucleotides are TGTGCGACGGGAGATCAGCCCCAGCATTTT. Amino acid sequence: CATGDQPQHF.

Here the CDR3 reads CASSLPGETGELFF. DNA for the CDR3: TGTGCCAGCAGTTTGCCAGGGGAGACCGGGGAGCTGTTTTTT. The chain is built from TRBV7-9 and TRBJ2-2, with a weak D call TRBD1 (6 bases). CDR3 length equals 14 residues. The V end was cut by 6 bases, the J end by 5 bases, with 13 bases between. CDR1 and CDR2 from the germline V gene are SEHNR and FQNEAQ (reference sequence).

This clone occurred once. The chain couples TRBV29-1 to TRBJ1-2, with 10 positions matching TRBD1. The V and J ends lost 3 bases and 4 bases, in that order; junction bases with no gene match: 5. The CDR3 totals 14 residues. Germline-derived CDR1 and CDR2 are SQVTM and ANQGSEA. The CDR3 is CSVDRDRGPYGYTF. CDR3 nucleotides: TGCAGCGTTGACCGGGACAGGGGTCCCTATGGCTACACCTTC.

The chain joins TRBV27 to TRBJ2-7; TRBD1 aligns across 8 bases. Germline V gene data show CDR1 as MNHEY and CDR2 as SMNVEV (reference sequence). This CDR3 contains 14 residues. V was clipped by 5 bases and J by 1 base; unmatched bases: 4. Here the CDR3 reads CASSTWTGSYEQYF. CDR3 DNA: TGTGCCAGCAGTACTTGGACAGGGTCCTACGAGCAGTACTTC.

The CDR3 sequence: CAWIPGRLNTEAFF. DNA for the CDR3: TGTGCCTGGATCCCTGGGAGATTGAACACTGAAGCTTTCTTT. The chain combines TRBV30 with TRBJ1-1, with unresolved D. V lost 4 bases and J 0 bases, leaving 12 bases between the germline ends. The CDR3 is 14 residues long. Germline CDR1 GTSNPN, CDR2 SVGIG (reference sequence).

This chain joins TRBV7-2 and TRBJ2-2, with 11 bases identical to TRBD2. Losses at the gene ends were 1 base for V and 0 bases for J; bases not matched to a gene: 7. CDR1 and CDR2 from the germline V gene are SGHTA and FQGNSA. CDR3 length equals 19 residues. CDR3 DNA sequence: TGTGCCAGCAGCTTAGTGGCTAGCGGGGGGCGAGCGAACACCGGGGAGCTGTTTTTT. It translates to CASSLVASGGRANTGELFF. The full variable domain, its missing parts supplied by reference TRBV7-2 and TRBJ2-2, is GAGVSQSPSNKVTEKGKDVELRCDPISGHTALYWYRQSLGQGLEFLIYFQGNSAPDKSGLPSDRFSAERTGGSVSTLTIQRTQQEDSAVYLCASSLVASGGRANTGELFFGEGSRLTVL.

This clone came up once. The chain uses TRBV5-4 and TRBJ1-5; tentatively, D is TRBD1 (6 bases). The CDR3 totals 14 residues. V lost 4 bases and J lost 5, with 13 bases in between. Germline assignment: CDR1 SGHNT and CDR2 YYREEE (reference sequence). This CDR3 reads CASSADRADQPQHF. The CDR3 DNA reads TGTGCCAGCAGCGCGGACAGAGCAGATCAGCCCCAGCATTTT.

The gene calls are TRBV6-5 and TRBJ2-3; D call uncertain. Trimming left V 7 bases short and J 4 bases short, with 18 bases between. There are 15 residues in the CDR3. Germline assignment: CDR1 MNHEY and CDR2 SVGAGI. CDR3 nucleotides: TGTGCCAGCAATAGTAGGCGGTTCTGGGCAGATACGCAGTATTTT. Amino acid sequence: CASNSRRFWADTQYF.

This rearrangement joins TRBV24-1 to TRBJ1-2; D gene ambiguous. Trimming cost V 4 bases and J 6 bases, with 17 bases left between them. The CDR3 has 15 amino acids. Germline values: CDR1 KGHDR, CDR2 SFDVKD. In nucleotides, the CDR3 is TGTGCCACCAGTGACCCTATTTCTGGACTGAATGGCTACACCTTC. This sequence encodes CATSDPISGLNGYTF.

The chain employs TRBV3-1 (or the pseudogene TRBV3-2) and TRBJ1-2; the match to TRBD1 covers 7 bases. The CDR3 spans 14 residues. Germline V CDR1 and CDR2: LGHDT, YNNKEL (reference sequence). V trimming: 3 bases; J trimming: 8 bases; junction bases outside the gene matches: 9. The CDR3 sequence: CASSQGPGGGGYTF. CDR3 sequence (DNA): TGTGCCAGCAGCCAGGGCCCAGGGGGAGGAGGCTACACCTTC.

The genes are TRBV24-1 and TRBJ2-2, with 8 nucleotides matching TRBD1. The CDR3 has 16 amino acids. Germline CDR1 reads KGHDR; CDR2 reads SFDVKD. J gave up 5 bases and V 7 bases, and 11 bases lay outside the gene matches. The CDR3: CATRAPGTGDTGELFF. The CDR3 DNA reads as TGTGCCACCAGGGCACCGGGGACAGGTGATACCGGGGAGCTGTTTTTT.

V gene TRBV19 combines with J gene TRBJ1-5; D gene uncertain. CDR3 length: 13 amino acids. Germline V gene lookup returns CDR1 LNHDA and CDR2 SQIVND (reference sequence). V was pared by 10 bases and J by 7 bases, with 17 bases between. As DNA, the CDR3 is TGTGCCATCTCTGGAGGGTTAGCACAGCCCCAGCATTTT. As protein: CAISGGLAQPQHF.

The V gene is TRBV6-1, the J gene TRBJ2-3, with a weak D call TRBD1 (5 bases). The germline V gene encodes CDR1 MNHNS and CDR2 SASEGT. This CDR3 contains 16 residues. Trimming removed 3 bases at V and 0 bases at J, with 13 bases between. CDR3 bases: TGTGCCAGCAGTGAGGACACACGAGCTAGCACAGATACGCAGTATTTT. Its protein is CASSEDTRASTDTQYF.

This chain connects TRBV7-8 to TRBJ1-5, with a weak D call TRBD1 (5 bases). V dropped 2 bases and J dropped 1 base, with 9 bases sitting between them. The CDR3 totals 15 residues. Germline CDR1 reads SGHVS; CDR2 reads FQNEAQ. The CDR3 DNA is TGTGCCAGCAGCTTACAGGGTAGCAGCAATCAGCCCCAGCATTTT. This sequence encodes CASSLQGSSNQPQHF.

The chain employs TRBV6-5 and TRBJ1-1; D unclear. Germline CDR1 is MNHEY and CDR2 is SVGAGI. Trimming pared 0 bases from V and 3 bases from J, leaving 8 bases between. CDR3 length: 14 residues. Here the CDR3 reads CASSYSGRDTEAFF. In nucleotides, the CDR3 is TGTGCCAGCAGTTACTCAGGGAGGGACACTGAAGCTTTCTTT.

CDR3 sequence reads: CASSSGKTGVYGYTF. The CDR3 DNA reads TGTGCCAGCAGCTCTGGTAAAACAGGGGTTTATGGCTACACCTTC. The V call is TRBV11-2, the J call TRBJ1-2, with 7 bases matching TRBD1. Per germline, CDR1 SGHAT and CDR2 FQNNGV. V shed 4 bases, J shed 5 bases, and the junction held 10 bases outside the gene matches. The CDR3 is 15 amino acids.

The chain combines TRBV10-3 with TRBJ2-1, with D tentatively TRBD1 (5 bases). This CDR3 is built from 16 residues. V lost 0 bases and J lost 7, with 16 bases in between. Germline assignment: CDR1 ENHRY and CDR2 SYGVKD. The CDR3 coding sequence is TGTGCCATCAGTGAGTCGAGCAGGGTGGAAGGTAATGAGCAGTTCTTC. Protein product: CAISESSRVEGNEQFF.

The J gene is TRBJ1-2, the V gene TRBV4-3, with D unresolved. This CDR3 has 12 residues. V shed 0 bases and J shed 6 bases, with 5 bases lying between them. Germline loops: CDR1 LGHNA, CDR2 YSLEER. Written as DNA, the CDR3 is TGCGCCAGCAGCCAAGATGGAGATGGCTACACCTTC. Protein: CASSQDGDGYTF.

The chain has TRBV28 and TRBJ2-4, with D possibly TRBD2 on 6 matching bases. Germline V gives CDR1 MDHEN, CDR2 SYDVKM. V was pared by 6 bases and J by 8 bases, with 20 bases between. The CDR3 contains 15 residues. CDR3 protein: CASSHPGEEWDIQYF. CDR3 nucleotide sequence: TGTGCCAGCAGCCACCCCGGGGAGGAGTGGGACATTCAGTACTTC.

The chain is built from TRBV6-4 and TRBJ1-1; the match to TRBD1 covers 8 bases. V was clipped by 6 bases and J by 4 bases; unmatched bases: 10. Germline CDR1 MRHNA, CDR2 SNTAGT. The CDR3 has 15 residues. The CDR3 bases are TGTGCCAGCAGCCCGGAGTGGACAGGGTTCACTGAAGCTTTCTTT. Encoded protein: CASSPEWTGFTEAFF.

The chain employs TRBV10-2 and TRBJ1-6; D possibly corresponds to TRBD1 (6 bases). Trimming took off 7 bases at V and 5 bases at J, with 15 bases between the two ends. Looked up from germline, CDR1 is WSHSY and CDR2 is SAAADI. This CDR3 is 15 amino acids long. The CDR3 nucleotides are TGCGCCAGCACCCGGTGGACAGACGATAATTCACCCCTCCACTTT. Translated, it gives CASTRWTDDNSPLHF.

The rearrangement joins TRBV30 to TRBJ1-1, with TRBD1 identical over 9 bases. J gave up 4 bases and V 3 bases, and 9 bases lay outside the gene matches. CDR3 length: 15 amino acids. The germline V gene encodes CDR1 GTSNPN and CDR2 SVGIG (reference sequence). This chain's CDR3 is CAWRTSQGAVTEAFF. In DNA, the CDR3 is TGTGCCTGGAGGACCTCACAGGGGGCGGTCACTGAAGCTTTCTTT.

This clone came up a few times. This chain joins TRBV3-1 (or the pseudogene TRBV3-2) and TRBJ1-1; perhaps TRBD1 as D (6 bases). Per germline, CDR1 LGHDT and CDR2 YNNKEL (reference sequence). V was shortened by 2 bases and J by 7 bases, with 11 bases between the two germline ends. The CDR3 is 13 residues long. CDR3 DNA: TGTGCCAGCAGCCAATATTTACAGGGTGAAGCTTTCTTT. Translated, it gives CASSQYLQGEAFF.